A single sample is the source of the 24 T cell receptor beta chains below, sequenced in a study of blood T cell repertoires in COVID-19. Method: immunoSEQ multiplex PCR; TCRdb's copy keeps in-frame clones and lacks some. The repertoire holds 250,000 to 300,000 clones, approximately 88% seen once, with about a tenth in the top ten. Sequenced input: peripheral blood. These receptors were taken from a woman aged 65 to 85 with COVID-19, enrolled during active disease.

CDR3: CASSLSPGVRGYTF. The CDR3 nucleotides read TGTGCCAGCAGTTTAAGTCCGGGGGTAAGGGGCTACACCTTC. This sequence joins TRBV28 and TRBJ1-2; TRBD1 is a possible D gene (5 bases). The V end lost 2 bases, the J end lost 8 bases, and 15 bases lay between the germline ends. Germline V gives CDR1 MDHEN, CDR2 SYDVKM. This CDR3 has 14 residues.

The DNA of the CDR3 is TGTGCCAGCAGTTTGTTCGGGACAGAACATAATTCACCCCTCCACTTT. As protein: CASSLFGTEHNSPLHF. This chain uses TRBV27 with TRBJ1-6; TRBD1 aligns across 7 bases. Germline values: CDR1 MNHEY, CDR2 SMNVEV (reference sequence). The CDR3 has 16 amino acids. V shed 3 bases and J 5 bases; nucleotides not matched to a gene: 7.

The V call is TRBV30, the J call TRBJ1-5; 9 bases line up with TRBD1. CDR3 length: 13 amino acids. Germline V gene data show CDR1 as GTSNPN and CDR2 as SVGIG (reference sequence). Here the CDR3 reads CASGQGSNQPQHF. The CDR3 nucleotides are TGTGCTTCTGGACAGGGGAGCAATCAGCCCCAGCATTTT.

V gene TRBV30 combines with J gene TRBJ2-7; D ambiguous. Looked up from germline, CDR1 is GTSNPN and CDR2 is SVGIG (reference sequence). Trimming cost V 0 bases and J 3 bases, with 3 bases left between them. The CDR3 consists of 11 residues. The CDR3 loop is CAWSVLYEQYF. The DNA of the CDR3 is TGTGCCTGGAGTGTACTCTACGAGCAGTACTTC.

This chain uses TRBV11-2 with TRBJ2-1, with 7 bases aligning to TRBD2. After removal of 3 bases from V and 3 bases from J, the junction contained 5 bases not matched to a gene. Looked up from germline, CDR1 is SGHAT and CDR2 is FQNNGV. The length of the CDR3 is 15 residues. In nucleotides, the CDR3 is TGTGCCAGCAGCTTCCCTGGCGGGAGCTACAATGAGCAGTTCTTC. Translating it yields CASSFPGGSYNEQFF.

This chain links TRBV5-1 with TRBJ2-7; D is perhaps TRBD1 (6 bases). The CDR3 sequence is 14 residues long. The germline V and J ends were trimmed by 2 bases and 4 bases, with 13 bases remaining between them. The germline V gene has CDR1 SGHRS and CDR2 YFSETQ. The CDR3 sequence: CASSFDRNLYEQYF. CDR3 nucleotide sequence: TGCGCCAGCAGCTTCGACAGGAACCTATACGAGCAGTACTTC.

The chain couples TRBV15 to TRBJ1-3; a weak D match, TRBD1 (6 bases). With 3 bases removed from V and 1 base from J, the gap between germline ends came to 10 bases. Germline V gives CDR1 LNHNV, CDR2 YYDKDF (reference sequence). The CDR3 consists of 15 residues. As DNA, the CDR3 is TGTGCCACCAGCAGGAACAGGGTTTCTGGAAACACCATATATTTT. This gives the protein CATSRNRVSGNTIYF.

This chain uses TRBV6-5 with TRBJ1-3, with TRBD1 matching over 10 bases. From germline, CDR1 is MNHEY and CDR2 SVGAGI. The J segment lost 4 bases and the V segment lost 6 bases, leaving 6 bases of the junction unmatched. This CDR3 contains 15 residues. The CDR3 DNA reads as TGTGCCAGCAGGAAGGGACAGGGGAGCGGAAACACCATATATTTT. Its translation: CASRKGQGSGNTIYF.

The chain uses TRBV29-1 and TRBJ1-5, with 7 bases lining up with TRBD1. The length of the CDR3 is 14 residues. Trimming cost V 5 bases and J 4 bases; bases outside gene matches: 8. Germline CDR1 reads SQVTM; CDR2 reads ANQGSEA. CDR3 in amino acids: CSVSTGTENQPQHF. CDR3 nucleotide sequence: TGCAGCGTTTCAACCGGGACAGAAAATCAGCCCCAGCATTTT.

Only one count was recorded for this clone. The V gene is TRBV19, the J gene TRBJ2-1; unclear D gene. The CDR3 totals 12 residues. In germline, CDR1 is LNHDA, CDR2 SQIVND (reference sequence). V was trimmed by 3 bases and J by 7 bases, leaving 7 bases between them. CDR3 in amino acids: CASSIGLNEQFF. In DNA, the CDR3 is TGTGCCAGTAGTATCGGGTTAAATGAGCAGTTCTTC.

The chain couples TRBV19 to TRBJ1-5; the match to TRBD1 covers 9 bases. The germline CDR1 and CDR2 sequences are LNHDA and SQIVND (reference sequence). The junction had 7 bases not matched to a gene; V was cut back by 6 bases and J by 4 bases. CDR3 length: 15 amino acids. The CDR3 spells CASSPGQGPNQPQHF. CDR3 in DNA: TGTGCCAGTAGCCCAGGACAGGGGCCTAATCAGCCCCAGCATTTT.

This chain links TRBV2 with TRBJ1-5; tentative D call: TRBD1 (6 bases). V lost 8 bases to trimming and J lost 0 bases, with 11 bases between them. This CDR3 has 14 residues. The germline gives CDR1 SNHLY, CDR2 FYNNEI. As DNA, the CDR3 is TGTGCCAGCCACGGGACATTTAGCAATCAGCCCCAGCATTTT. It specifies CASHGTFSNQPQHF.

The chain recombines TRBV6-1 with TRBJ2-7; a weak D match, TRBD2 (6 bases). Trimming took 0 bases from V and 5 from J, leaving 11 bases between them. CDR3 length: 14 residues. From germline, CDR1 is MNHNS and CDR2 SASEGT. The CDR3 nucleotides read TGTGCCAGCAGTGAAGCCGGGGGAACCCACGAGCAGTACTTC. Protein product: CASSEAGGTHEQYF.

The V gene is TRBV7-9, the J gene TRBJ2-7; the match to TRBD1 covers 9 bases. The CDR3 has 17 residues. V trimming: 4 bases; J trimming: 2 bases; junction bases outside the gene matches: 12. Germline lookup yields CDR1 SEHNR and CDR2 FQNEAQ (reference sequence). As DNA, the CDR3 is TGTGCCAGCAGCTACATTTACACAGGGGGCCTTACCTACGAGCAGTACTTC. It translates to CASSYIYTGGLTYEQYF. Based on the CDR3 plus reference TRBV7-9 and TRBJ2-7, the full variable domain is DTGVSQNPRHKITKRGQNVTFRCDPISEHNRLYWYRQTLGQGPEFLTYFQNEAQLEKSRLLSDRFSAERPKGSFSTLEIQRTEQGDSAMYLCASSYIYTGGLTYEQYFGPGTRLTVT.

V usage is TRBV7-6 and J usage is TRBJ2-5; 15 nucleotides match TRBD2. Germline V gene lookup returns CDR1 SGHVS and CDR2 FNYEAQ. This CDR3 spans 15 amino acids. The V segment lost 6 bases and the J segment 5 bases; nucleotides outside the gene matches: 4. DNA of the CDR3: TGTGCCAGCAGATACGGGACTAGCGGGGGGGAGACCCAGTACTTC. This translates into CASRYGTSGGETQYF.

The chain carries TRBV6-5 and TRBJ1-3; 7 nucleotides line up with TRBD1. CDR3 length: 14 amino acids. V lost 6 bases, J lost 4 bases, and 6 bases stayed unmatched. The germline V gene encodes CDR1 MNHEY and CDR2 SVGAGI. CDR3 sequence reads: CASSLKGQGNTIYF. DNA for the CDR3: TGTGCCAGCAGCCTTAAGGGACAGGGAAACACCATATATTTT.

In its sample, this clone was seen a few times. This chain joins TRBV12-3 or TRBV12-4 and TRBJ1-5; D gene uncertain. The V end was cut by 2 bases, the J end by 10 bases, with 9 bases between. There are 12 residues in the CDR3. The CDR3 spells CASSLSDSPQHF. For the CDR3, the DNA is TGTGCCAGCAGTTTAAGCGATAGTCCCCAGCATTTT.

The chain is built from TRBV5-1 and TRBJ2-2, with 8 bases identical to TRBD1. V shed 3 bases and J 4 bases; nucleotides not matched to a gene: 2. Germline values: CDR1 SGHRS, CDR2 YFSETQ. CDR3 size: 14 residues. CDR3 nucleotides: TGCGCCAGCAGCTCAGGGGGCGGCACCGGGGAGCTGTTTTTT. Protein sequence: CASSSGGGTGELFF.

This chain links TRBV19 with TRBJ1-6; TRBD1 matches 7 bases. Losses at the gene ends were 6 bases for V and 5 bases for J; bases not matched to a gene: 7. The CDR3 loop spans 15 amino acids. From germline, CDR1 is LNHDA and CDR2 SQIVND (reference sequence). CDR3 protein: CASSNRDSNNSPLHF. The CDR3 DNA reads as TGTGCCAGTAGCAACCGGGACAGCAATAATTCACCCCTCCACTTT.

The chain joins TRBV12-3 or TRBV12-4 to TRBJ1-1; 9 nucleotides agree with TRBD1. J was trimmed by 11 bases and V by 4 bases; bases with no gene match: 2. This CDR3 spans 11 amino acids. The CDR3 loop reads CASSSGTGAFF. The DNA of the CDR3 is TGTGCCAGCAGTTCAGGGACAGGGGCTTTCTTT.

The chain carries TRBV19 and TRBJ2-3; 8 bases are shared with TRBD2. Looked up from germline, CDR1 is LNHDA and CDR2 is SQIVND (reference sequence). The CDR3 is made up of 14 amino acids. The trim removed 3 bases at V and 6 bases at J, leaving 5 bases unmatched. CDR3 loop: CASSMVGRADTQYF. CDR3 nucleotide sequence: TGTGCCAGTAGTATGGTCGGGAGGGCCGATACGCAGTATTTT. Using reference TRBV19 and TRBJ2-3 for the parts outside the CDR3, the full variable domain is DGGITQSPKYLFRKEGQNVTLSCEQNLNHDAMYWYRQDPGQGLRLIYYSQIVNDFQKGDIAEGYSVSREKKESFPLTVTSAQKNPTAFYLCASSMVGRADTQYFGPGTRLTVL.

The gene calls are TRBV3-1 (or the pseudogene TRBV3-2) and TRBJ1-3; possible D gene TRBD1, 5 bases. The length of the CDR3 is 16 residues. Trimming took 4 bases from V and 1 from J, leaving 14 bases between them. CDR1 and CDR2 (germline): LGHDT, YNNKEL (reference sequence). The CDR3 nucleotides read TGTGCCAGCAGCCTTAAACAGGTTGGGTCTGGAAACACCATATATTTT. Protein sequence: CASSLKQVGSGNTIYF.

V and J are TRBV27 and TRBJ1-4; no clear D gene. Between the trimmed V and J ends, which lost 5 bases and 5 bases, there was a span of 9 bases. Germline assignment: CDR1 MNHEY and CDR2 SMNVEV (reference sequence). This CDR3 comprises 13 residues. CDR3 DNA sequence: TGTGCCAGCAGTCAATCCAGAAATGAAAAACTGTTTTTT. Amino acid sequence: CASSQSRNEKLFF. The variable domain in full, with the rest retrieved from reference TRBV27 and TRBJ1-4, is EAQVTQNPRYLITVTGKKLTVTCSQNMNHEYMSWYRQDPGLGLRQIYYSMNVEVTDKGDVPEGYKVSRKEKRNFPLILESPSPNQTSLYFCASSQSRNEKLFFGSGTQLSVL.

The chain has TRBV14 and TRBJ2-2, with a weak D call TRBD2 (6 bases). There are 14 residues in the CDR3. The V and J ends lost 1 base and 7 bases respectively, with 10 bases between them. The germline V gene encodes CDR1 SGHDN and CDR2 FVKESK. The CDR3 loop is CASSQVLGGGELFF. Written as DNA, the CDR3 is TGTGCCAGCAGCCAAGTCCTCGGGGGCGGGGAGCTGTTTTTT.